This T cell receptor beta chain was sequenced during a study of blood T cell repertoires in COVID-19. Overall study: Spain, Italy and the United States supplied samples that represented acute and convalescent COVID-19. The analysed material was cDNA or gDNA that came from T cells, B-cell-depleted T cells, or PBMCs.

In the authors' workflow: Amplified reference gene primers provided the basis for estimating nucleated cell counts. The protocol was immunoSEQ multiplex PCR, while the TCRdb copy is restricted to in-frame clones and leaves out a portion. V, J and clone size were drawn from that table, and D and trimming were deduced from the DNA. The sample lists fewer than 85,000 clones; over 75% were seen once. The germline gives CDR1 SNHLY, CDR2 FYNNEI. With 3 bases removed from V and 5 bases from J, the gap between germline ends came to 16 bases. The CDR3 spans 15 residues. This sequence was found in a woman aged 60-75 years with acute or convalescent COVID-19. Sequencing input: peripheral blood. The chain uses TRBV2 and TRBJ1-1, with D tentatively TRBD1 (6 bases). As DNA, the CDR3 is TGTGCCAGCAGTGACCGGGCAGGGGCAGGAACTGAAGCTTTCTTT. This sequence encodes CASSDRAGAGTEAFF.